These 17 T cell receptor beta chains share one sample of origin, sequenced in a study of CD8+ T cells in alopecia areata. cDNA reverse transcribed from extracted RNA served as the sequencing template. Clones were sequenced by immunoSEQ multiplex PCR, and TCRdb holds only the in-frame ones, with some missing. Of more than 90,000 clones listed, roughly 68% were seen once; the top ten hold approximately 3%. What was sequenced was CD4+ T cells sorted from blood. The source is a human donor in good health.

This clone was found a few times. The rearrangement uses TRBV29-1 and TRBJ2-7; weak D call: TRBD2 (6 bases). V lost 6 bases, J lost 6 bases, and 12 bases lay in between. The CDR3 totals 11 residues. The germline CDR1 and CDR2 sequences are SQVTM and ANQGSEA. The chain's CDR3 is CSVIAAIEQYF. CDR3 coding DNA: TGCAGCGTCATAGCGGCTATCGAGCAGTACTTC.

The CDR3 sequence: CASSGGQGSEQYF. The CDR3, as DNA: TGTGCCAGCAGTGGGGGACAGGGTTCCGAGCAGTACTTC. J is TRBJ2-7 and V is TRBV2; 9 nucleotides align to TRBD1. CDR1 is SNHLY, CDR2 FYNNEI, per germline. J lost 6 bases, V lost 4 bases, and 4 bases had no gene match. The CDR3 contains 13 residues.

This chain links TRBV4-1 with TRBJ1-1; the D is unclear. Germline-derived CDR1 and CDR2 are MGHRA and YSYEKL. V lost 0 bases and J lost 9, with 5 bases in between. This CDR3 is 11 amino acids long. The CDR3 spells CASSQEAKAFF. The CDR3 DNA follows: TGCGCCAGCAGCCAAGAGGCCAAAGCTTTCTTT.

The J gene is TRBJ2-7, the V gene TRBV9, with 10 bases that match TRBD2. CDR1 and CDR2 from the germline V gene are SGDLS and YYNGEE. After removal of 0 bases from V and 5 bases from J, the junction contained 5 bases not matched to a gene. The CDR3 covers 15 residues. CDR3 bases: TGTGCCAGCAGCGTAGGACTAGCGGGTAGCCACGAGCAGTACTTC. Protein product: CASSVGLAGSHEQYF.

This clone has a handful of counts. The genes are TRBV7-8 and TRBJ2-3; 7 positions match TRBD1. The CDR3 loop spans 16 amino acids. CDR1 SGHVS and CDR2 FQNEAQ come from the germline V gene. The V segment lost 5 bases and the J segment 0 bases; nucleotides outside the gene matches: 8. The CDR3 bases are TGTGCCAGCAGCCCCCGGGACAGCATTAGCACAGATACGCAGTATTTT. Translating gives CASSPRDSISTDTQYF.

V and J are TRBV27 and TRBJ2-1; D might be TRBD1 (5 bases). Trimming took 7 bases from V and 3 from J, leaving 13 bases between them. The CDR3 loop spans 14 amino acids. Germline CDR1 and CDR2: MNHEY and SMNVEV (reference sequence). Here the CDR3 reads CASKIRVSYNEQFF. The CDR3 coding sequence is TGTGCCAGCAAAATCAGGGTCAGCTACAATGAGCAGTTCTTC.

This chain links TRBV2 with TRBJ1-2; 8 bases line up with TRBD1. Trimming at V came to 10 bases and at J to 2 bases, leaving 6 bases not matched to a gene. Germline-derived CDR1 and CDR2 are SNHLY and FYNNEI. This CDR3 comprises 13 residues. The chain's CDR3 is CATTGQGNYGYTF. The DNA of the CDR3 is TGTGCCACAACTGGACAGGGAAACTATGGCTACACCTTC.

The chain recombines TRBV30 with TRBJ2-5; 11 nucleotides line up with TRBD1. The junction had 1 base not matched to a gene; V was cut back by 2 bases and J by 5 bases. The CDR3 runs to 13 residues. In germline, CDR1 is GTSNPN, CDR2 SVGIG (reference sequence). The CDR3 loop is CAWSRDRGETQYF. CDR3 DNA: TGTGCCTGGAGTCGGGACAGGGGGGAGACCCAGTACTTC. The variable domain in full, completed from reference TRBV30 and TRBJ2-5, reads SQTIHQWPATLVQPVGSPLSLECTVEGTSNPNLYWYRQAAGRGLQLLFYSVGIGQISSEVPQNLSASRPQDRQFILSSKKLLLSDSGFYLCAWSRDRGETQYFGPGTRLLVL.

The chain joins TRBV4-1 to TRBJ2-1; perhaps D is TRBD1 or TRBD2 (5 bases each). This CDR3 is built from 14 residues. The V end lost 2 bases, the J end lost 10 bases, and 15 bases lay between the germline ends. Germline assignment: CDR1 MGHRA and CDR2 YSYEKL. CDR3 protein: CASSQPAEGSEQFF. Written as DNA, the CDR3 is TGCGCCAGCAGCCAACCCGCTGAGGGGAGCGAGCAGTTCTTC.

V gene TRBV4-1 combines with J gene TRBJ2-3; 9 bases map to TRBD2. The CDR3 totals 17 residues. V lost 8 bases, J lost 0 bases, and 12 bases stayed unmatched. The germline V gene encodes CDR1 MGHRA and CDR2 YSYEKL. CDR3 DNA: TGCGCCAGCGCTTTGCTAGCGGGGTCGATAAGCACAGATACGCAGTATTTT. Its protein is CASALLAGSISTDTQYF.

This chain joins TRBV19 and TRBJ2-3; D remains ambiguous. Germline V gene lookup returns CDR1 LNHDA and CDR2 SQIVND (reference sequence). V lost 3 bases and J lost 11, with 15 bases in between. There are 13 residues in the CDR3. The CDR3 sequence is CASSIPAVPEQYF. The CDR3 DNA is TGTGCCAGTAGTATTCCCGCTGTCCCTGAGCAGTATTTT.

The chain is built from TRBV29-1 and TRBJ2-4, with TRBD2 as a possible D gene (6 bases). Trimming cost V 5 bases and J 7 bases, with 15 bases left between them. This CDR3 is built from 13 residues. Germline V gene sequence: CDR1 SQVTM, CDR2 ANQGSEA. CDR3 loop: CSVHGGEDNIQYF. Here the CDR3 DNA reads TGCAGCGTTCATGGCGGGGAAGACAACATTCAGTACTTC.

The chain couples TRBV19 to TRBJ2-3, with a weak D call TRBD2 (6 bases). The CDR3 sequence is 15 residues long. V was cut by 9 bases and J by 2 bases, with 18 bases left in between. Germline CDR1 and CDR2: LNHDA and SQIVND (reference sequence). The CDR3 protein is CASARGGVVTDTQYF. CDR3 DNA: TGTGCCAGCGCCAGAGGAGGGGTTGTCACAGATACGCAGTATTTT.

V is TRBV29-1 and J is TRBJ2-2; no definite D call. The CDR3 loop spans 15 amino acids. Germline loops: CDR1 SQVTM, CDR2 ANQGSEA. With 6 bases removed from V and 1 base from J, the gap between germline ends came to 15 bases. The CDR3 coding sequence is TGCAGCGTCCAAGTCCCGGCCGTGAACACCGGGGAGCTGTTTTTT. Amino acids: CSVQVPAVNTGELFF.

The chain is built from TRBV15 and TRBJ2-3; D ambiguous. Germline V gene sequence: CDR1 LNHNV, CDR2 YYDKDF (reference sequence). The CDR3 spans 15 residues. Deletions cut 3 bases from V and 6 bases from J, with 16 bases between. As DNA, the CDR3 is TGTGCCACCAGCAGCCCCTTGGCTAGTTGGGATACGCAGTATTTT. Translated, it gives CATSSPLASWDTQYF.

The chain recombines TRBV2 with TRBJ2-3, with 9 nucleotides matching TRBD2. The germline V gene has CDR1 SNHLY and CDR2 FYNNEI. The J segment lost 4 bases and the V segment lost 6 bases, leaving 11 bases of the junction unmatched. CDR3 length: 16 amino acids. CDR3 loop: CASRNLRGGGSDTQYF. The CDR3, as DNA: TGTGCCAGCAGGAACTTGCGGGGGGGCGGATCAGATACGCAGTATTTT.

This clone was detected a few times. The rearrangement joins TRBV7-9 to TRBJ2-5; the match to TRBD1 covers 8 bases. This CDR3 is 15 amino acids long. In germline, CDR1 is SEHNR, CDR2 FQNEAQ (reference sequence). With 1 base clipped from V and 2 bases from J, the junction kept 3 bases outside the gene matches. The CDR3: CASSLETGEQETQYF. CDR3 sequence (DNA): TGTGCCAGCAGCTTAGAGACAGGGGAACAAGAGACCCAGTACTTC. Using reference TRBV7-9 and TRBJ2-5 for the parts outside the CDR3, the full variable domain is DTGVSQNPRHKITKRGQNVTFRCDPISEHNRLYWYRQTLGQGPEFLTYFQNEAQLEKSRLLSDRFSAERPKGSFSTLEIQRTEQGDSAMYLCASSLETGEQETQYFGPGTRLLVL.